The 22 T cell receptor beta chains in this list originate from one sample, sequenced in a study of T cells in Graves' hyperthyroidism and ophthalmopathy. Amplified regions were TCR beta CDR3 sequences from RNA transcripts. HTBI primers drove first-round RT-PCR of the TCR CDR3. TCRdb ran MiXCR on the multiplex PCR reads and lists one entry per CDR3 protein. There are more than 600,000 distinct CDR3 sequences in the sample; roughly 15% occur only once, and approximately 8.4% lies in the top ten. The source material was blood. These receptor sequences come from a man between 18 and 29 years old with Graves' hyperthyroidism.

This clonotype was detected ten times or more. The chain links TRBV28 to TRBJ2-3; 9 nucleotides match TRBD2. Germline CDR1 reads MDHEN; CDR2 reads SYDVKM. J lost 5 bases, V lost 1 base, and 1 base had no gene match. The CDR3 is 14 residues long. CDR3 sequence (DNA): TGTGCCAGCAGTTTATCGACTAGCGGAGATACGCAGTATTTT. Protein: CASSLSTSGDTQYF.

This clonotype was recorded at least ten times. The rearrangement uses TRBV20-1 and TRBJ1-4; TRBD1 aligns across 12 bases. Germline loops: CDR1 DFQATT, CDR2 SNEGSKA (reference sequence). Trimming cost V 4 bases and J 6 bases; bases outside gene matches: 3. The CDR3 is 14 amino acids. In DNA form, the CDR3 reads TGCAGTGCTATCGGGACAGGGGGCTATGAAAAACTGTTTTTT. Protein product: CSAIGTGGYEKLFF.

V usage is TRBV4-1 and J usage is TRBJ1-5, with D possibly matching TRBD1 (5 bases). CDR3 length: 19 residues. V lost 0 bases and J lost 0, with 18 bases in between. The V gene's germline CDR1 is MGHRA and CDR2 YSYEKL. As DNA, the CDR3 is TGCGCCAGCAGCCAAGAAGCGGGCCATGGGGCTCTTAGCAATCAGCCCCAGCATTTT. As protein: CASSQEAGHGALSNQPQHF.

This chain uses TRBV6-1 with TRBJ2-2; weak D call: TRBD1 (5 bases). The CDR3 length is 14 residues. V lost 6 bases, J lost 4 bases, and 12 bases lay in between. Germline assignment: CDR1 MNHNS and CDR2 SASEGT. The DNA of the CDR3 is TGTGCCAGCAGCCGCCTACAGGCCACCGGGGAGCTGTTTTTT. Its protein is CASSRLQATGELFF.

In nucleotides, the CDR3 is TGTGCCAGCAGTGAAGACGGGACTAGCGGGTGGAGCTCCTACAATGAGCAGTTCTTC. This gives the protein CASSEDGTSGWSSYNEQFF. The V and J genes are TRBV6-1 and TRBJ2-1, with 12 bases matching TRBD2. The CDR3 loop spans 19 amino acids. Losses at the gene ends were 1 base for V and 0 bases for J; bases not matched to a gene: 7. The V gene's germline CDR1 is MNHNS and CDR2 SASEGT.

This clonotype was detected ten times or more. The chain links TRBV12-3 or TRBV12-4 to TRBJ1-1, with a possible D match to TRBD1 (6 bases). This CDR3 is built from 14 residues. Deletions cut 7 bases from V and 3 bases from J, with 15 bases between. The CDR3 region has the DNA TGTGCCAGCACTAACCGAGGGGGGCACACTGAAGCTTTCTTT. Protein sequence: CASTNRGGHTEAFF.

This clonotype occurred many times. The chain recombines TRBV7-9 with TRBJ1-2; 9 bases map to TRBD1. The CDR3 extends over 15 amino acids. V shed 8 bases, J shed 3 bases, and the junction held 10 bases outside the gene matches. The germline V gene encodes CDR1 SEHNR and CDR2 FQNEAQ (reference sequence). CDR3 protein: CASGHGDRAYYGYTF. The CDR3 nucleotides read TGTGCCAGCGGACACGGGGACAGGGCTTACTATGGCTACACCTTC.

The V and J genes are TRBV5-1 and TRBJ2-7; D gene unclear. This CDR3 spans 12 amino acids. Germline CDR1 reads SGHRS; CDR2 reads YFSETQ. Trimming took off 0 bases at V and 3 bases at J, with 4 bases between the two ends. The CDR3 DNA sequence: TGCGCCAGCAGCTTGGATTACTACGAGCAGTACTTC. This sequence encodes CASSLDYYEQYF.

This clonotype was seen a few times. This chain connects TRBV20-1 to TRBJ2-5, with 12 bases identical to TRBD2. Germline assignment: CDR1 DFQATT and CDR2 SNEGSKA (reference sequence). The V segment lost 1 base and the J segment 4 bases; nucleotides outside the gene matches: 10. The CDR3 covers 17 residues. The CDR3, as DNA: TGCAGTGCTAGAGGTAAGGGGCTAGCGGGGGGGAGAGAGACCCAGTACTTC. It codes for CSARGKGLAGGRETQYF.

This chain links TRBV3-1 with TRBJ2-2; D is ambiguous. The V gene's germline CDR1 is LGHDT and CDR2 YNNKEL (reference sequence). The CDR3 runs to 13 residues. Deletions cut 3 bases from V and 6 bases from J, with 8 bases between. Here the CDR3 DNA reads TGTGCCAGCAGCCAGCCCCTTTCCGGGGAGCTGTTTTTT. This translates into CASSQPLSGELFF.

The rearrangement joins TRBV9 to TRBJ2-3; TRBD2 matches at 8 bases. The germline V gene has CDR1 SGDLS and CDR2 YYNGEE. The CDR3 is made up of 16 amino acids. V was pared by 0 bases and J by 4 bases, with 7 bases of the junction left unmatched. CDR3: CASSVAGGQVADTQYF. CDR3 DNA: TGTGCCAGCAGCGTAGCGGGGGGGCAAGTTGCAGATACGCAGTATTTT.

With respect to this clonotype: A read error is possible here, since a much larger clone lies one base away. This chain links TRBV9 with TRBJ1-1; D is possibly TRBD1 (5 bases). The CDR3 sequence is 14 residues long. Germline CDR1 SGDLS, CDR2 YYNGEE. The CDR3 nucleotides read TGTTCCAGCAGCGTAGGACAAATGAACACTGAAGCTTTCTTT. Amino acid sequence: CSSSVGQMNTEAFF.

This clonotype was recorded at least ten times. The CDR3 loop is CASSLTTGVYGYTF. CDR3 nucleotide sequence: TGTGCCAGCAGCCTAACCACAGGGGTTTATGGCTACACCTTC. V gene TRBV7-2 combines with J gene TRBJ1-2; 7 bases agree with TRBD1. Losses at the gene ends were 5 bases for V and 5 bases for J; bases not matched to a gene: 8. This CDR3 comprises 14 residues. CDR1 is SGHTA, CDR2 FQGNSA, per germline.

This clonotype was detected a few times. V is TRBV5-1 and J is TRBJ2-2; TRBD1 or TRBD2 may be the D gene (5 bases each). The germline V and J ends were trimmed by 0 bases and 2 bases, with 11 bases remaining between them. The CDR3 consists of 16 residues. Per germline, CDR1 SGHRS and CDR2 YFSETQ. CDR3 protein: CASSLAGTPNTGELFF. CDR3 nucleotides: TGCGCCAGCAGCTTGGCCGGGACGCCTAACACCGGGGAGCTGTTTTTT. Full variable domain (missing parts from reference TRBV5-1 and TRBJ2-2): KAGVTQTPRYLIKTRGQQVTLSCSPISGHRSVSWYQQTPGQGLQFLFEYFSETQRNKGNFPGRFSGRQFSNSRSEMNVSTLELGDSALYLCASSLAGTPNTGELFFGEGSRLTVL.

This clonotype has at least ten counts. The chain links TRBV7-3 to TRBJ2-6, with D tentatively TRBD1 (6 bases). CDR3 length equals 19 residues. Looked up from germline, CDR1 is SGHTA and CDR2 is FQGTGA. Trimming shortened V by 5 bases and J by 0 bases, and 20 bases separated the two germline ends. Here the CDR3 DNA reads TGTGCCAGCAGCCAACCACAGGGAACTCGAGACTCTGGGGCCAACGTCCTGACTTTC. It translates to CASSQPQGTRDSGANVLTF.

This clonotype was counted between two and nine times. The V and J genes are TRBV3-1 and TRBJ1-6, with D uncertain. Germline V gene data show CDR1 as LGHDT and CDR2 as YNNKEL (reference sequence). V was clipped by 5 bases and J by 9 bases, with 11 bases between them. This CDR3 spans 13 amino acids. The CDR3 protein is CASSWTTTSPLHF. For the CDR3, the DNA is TGTGCCAGCAGCTGGACTACTACTTCACCCCTCCACTTT.

This chain uses TRBV7-2 with TRBJ1-1; a weak D match, TRBD1 (5 bases). V lost 1 base and J 6 bases, leaving 18 bases between the germline ends. The CDR3 consists of 16 residues. Germline CDR1 is SGHTA and CDR2 is FQGNSA. The CDR3 DNA is TGTGCCAGCAGCTTAGGGCCCCCAGGGCTATACGCTGAAGCTTTCTTT. Translated, it gives CASSLGPPGLYAEAFF.

This chain links TRBV30 with TRBJ1-1; 9 nucleotides match TRBD1. With 7 bases clipped from V and 5 bases from J, the junction kept 11 bases outside the gene matches. The CDR3 has 14 amino acids. Germline V CDR1 and CDR2: GTSNPN, SVGIG (reference sequence). The CDR3 region is CAFNRGLRETEAFF. The CDR3 bases are TGTGCCTTTAACAGGGGGCTGAGAGAAACTGAAGCTTTCTTT.

This chain connects TRBV11-3 to TRBJ1-1; D gene ambiguous. The germline V gene has CDR1 SGHNT and CDR2 YENEEA. V dropped 3 bases and J dropped 4 bases, with 12 bases sitting between them. The CDR3 runs to 14 residues. The CDR3 region has the DNA TGTGCCAGCAGCTTGGCAAGGACGAGCACTGAAGCTTTCTTT. It yields the protein CASSLARTSTEAFF.

Turning to this clonotype: It may be a read error: a sequence one base away is much more abundant. This chain joins TRBV11-3 and TRBJ2-4; 10 bases are a match to TRBD2. This CDR3 spans 16 amino acids. Germline V gene sequence: CDR1 SGHNT, CDR2 YENEEA. The CDR3 DNA follows: TGTACCAGCAGCTTACGAACTAGCGGGACCAAAAACATTCAGTACTTC. It codes for CTSSLRTSGTKNIQYF. Using reference TRBV11-3 and TRBJ2-4 for the parts outside the CDR3, the full variable domain is EAGVVQSPRYKIIEKKQPVAFWCNPISGHNTLYWYLQNLGQGPELLIRYENEEAVDDSQLPKDRFSAERLKGVDSTLKIQPAELGDSAVYLCTSSLRTSGTKNIQYFGAGTRLSVL.

This clonotype was detected a few times. The chain joins TRBV20-1 to TRBJ2-3, with D maybe TRBD2 (5 bases). Trimming shortened V by 3 bases and J by 0 bases, and 13 bases separated the two germline ends. CDR3 length equals 15 residues. Germline V gene data show CDR1 as DFQATT and CDR2 as SNEGSKA (reference sequence). This CDR3 reads CSARGRSGSTDTQYF. For the CDR3, the DNA is TGCAGTGCTAGGGGCCGAAGCGGAAGCACAGATACGCAGTATTTT.

This clonotype was seen many times. The chain recombines TRBV7-9 with TRBJ2-7; D call uncertain. The CDR3 has 11 residues. The germline V gene encodes CDR1 SEHNR and CDR2 FQNEAQ (reference sequence). The V end lost 5 bases, the J end lost 7 bases, and 9 bases lay between the germline ends. CDR3 coding DNA: TGTGCCAGCAGCATCGTGTGGGAGCAGTACTTC. Its protein is CASSIVWEQYF.